These 11 T cell receptor beta chains were sequenced from one sample in a study of chemoradiotherapy in HPV16-positive cancers (dated by TCRdb to 2022 to 2024). To prepare the library, the immunoSEQ multiplex PCR assay was applied. Drawn from immuneACCESS, this table holds only the in-frame rearrangements with V and J called that TCRdb kept. Clones are partly lost; checked studies trace under half to an unresolved V gene and leave the rest unexplained. The sample table holds 2,100 or so clones, of which 73% were seen once. Clones ranked in the top ten supply 30% to 35% of the sample. The specimen was taken from a patient who underwent chemoradiotherapy. The origin of the receptors is a human donor with HPV-associated anogenital cancer.

The J gene is TRBJ2-1, the V gene TRBV9; 9 bases match TRBD1. The germline CDR1 and CDR2 sequences are SGDLS and YYNGEE. The CDR3 is made up of 14 amino acids. V dropped 4 bases and J dropped 7; count of bases not matched to a gene: 6. CDR3 sequence reads: CASSPGQGWNEQFF. DNA for the CDR3: TGTGCCAGCAGCCCGGGACAGGGATGGAATGAGCAGTTCTTC.

The V gene is TRBV7-8, the J gene TRBJ2-1; 10 bases are a match to TRBD2. The V gene's germline CDR1 is SGHVS and CDR2 FQNEAQ. Trimming at V came to 4 bases and at J to 6 bases, leaving 6 bases not matched to a gene. The CDR3 is 15 residues long. CDR3 nucleotide sequence: TGTGCCAGCAGCTCGCTAGCGGGGGTCCTCAATGAGCAGTTCTTC. The encoded protein is CASSSLAGVLNEQFF.

In its sample, this clone was seen a few times. The V gene is TRBV6-1, the J gene TRBJ1-3, with D unclear. The germline V and J ends were trimmed by 2 bases and 4 bases, with 9 bases remaining between them. CDR1 is MNHNS, CDR2 SASEGT, per germline. The length of the CDR3 is 14 residues. This chain's CDR3 is CASSESLYGNTIYF. CDR3 bases: TGTGCCAGCAGTGAATCTTTATACGGAAACACCATATATTTT.

The V call is TRBV21-1, the J call TRBJ2-5; no DNA check was done on the table's D call, TRBD1. TRBV21-1 is a documented pseudogene. The CDR3 runs to 17 residues. The CDR3 nucleotides read TGTGCCAGCAGCAGAGTCCGGGACAGGGGTAACTGGGAGACCCAGTACTTC. Amino acids: CASSRVRDRGNWETQYF.

The chain joins TRBV7-9 to TRBJ2-3; TRBD1 agrees at 11 bases. Germline V gene sequence: CDR1 SEHNR, CDR2 FQNEAQ (reference sequence). The J segment lost 6 bases and the V segment lost 5 bases, leaving 7 bases of the junction unmatched. This CDR3 comprises 15 residues. The CDR3 sequence: CASSPGQGAMDTQYF. DNA for the CDR3: TGTGCCAGCAGCCCAGGACAGGGGGCGATGGATACGCAGTATTTT. Looking up the rest from reference TRBV7-9 and TRBJ2-3 gives the full variable domain: DTGVSQNPRHKITKRGQNVTFRCDPISEHNRLYWYRQTLGQGPEFLTYFQNEAQLEKSRLLSDRFSAERPKGSFSTLEIQRTEQGDSAMYLCASSPGQGAMDTQYFGPGTRLTVL.

The chain uses TRBV6-1 and TRBJ1-5; D gene ambiguous. Germline values: CDR1 MNHNS, CDR2 SASEGT. CDR3 size: 13 residues. V was shortened by 2 bases and J by 6 bases, with 8 bases between the two germline ends. CDR3 amino acids: CASSEFPSQPQHF. DNA for the CDR3: TGTGCCAGCAGTGAATTTCCGAGTCAGCCCCAGCATTTT.

The V and J genes are TRBV7-3 and TRBJ2-1; D possibly corresponds to TRBD2 (7 bases). The V end lost 3 bases, the J end lost 5 bases, and 11 bases lay between the germline ends. In germline, CDR1 is SGHTA, CDR2 FQGTGA. The CDR3 covers 14 residues. CDR3 in DNA: TGTGCCAGCAGCTTTGGGGGGGCCCACAATGAGCAGTTCTTC. Its translation: CASSFGGAHNEQFF.

The V gene is TRBV7-6, the J gene TRBJ1-5; the D gene is possibly TRBD1 (5 bases). The germline gives CDR1 SGHVS, CDR2 FNYEAQ. This CDR3 is 15 amino acids long. Trimming removed 1 base from V and 3 bases from J, with 10 bases in between. CDR3 residues: CASSLDDSTNQPQHF. CDR3 nucleotide sequence: TGTGCCAGCAGCTTAGACGACAGTACCAATCAGCCCCAGCATTTT.

V gene TRBV5-5 combines with J gene TRBJ1-3, with a possible D match to TRBD1 (5 bases). The germline V and J ends were trimmed by 4 bases and 8 bases, with 10 bases remaining between them. The CDR3 totals 12 residues. Germline assignment: CDR1 SGHKS and CDR2 YYEKEE (reference sequence). The DNA of the CDR3 is TGTGCCAGCAGCCATGGGGGGGACACCATATATTTT. The encoded protein is CASSHGGDTIYF. Drawing the rest from reference TRBV5-5 and TRBJ1-3, the complete variable domain is DAGVTQSPTHLIKTRGQQVTLRCSPISGHKSVSWYQQVLGQGPQFIFQYYEKEERGRGNFPDRFSARQFPNYSSELNVNALLLGDSALYLCASSHGGDTIYFGEGSWLTVV.

This clone has a handful of counts. The chain uses TRBV5-4 and TRBJ2-7; 7 bases are a match to TRBD1. Germline values: CDR1 SGHNT, CDR2 YYREEE (reference sequence). The CDR3 runs 14 residues. V gave up 4 bases and J gave up 3 bases; unmatched junction bases: 7. CDR3 nucleotides: TGTGCCAGCAGCGTCGGACAGGCAGACTACGAGCAGTACTTC. Translation gives CASSVGQADYEQYF.

The chain combines TRBV4-1 with TRBJ2-3, with TRBD2 as a possible D gene (5 bases). This CDR3 contains 13 residues. V lost 0 bases and J 5 bases, leaving 6 bases between the germline ends. Germline V gene lookup returns CDR1 MGHRA and CDR2 YSYEKL. In DNA, the CDR3 is TGCGCCAGCAGCCAAGACGGGGAAGATACGCAGTATTTT. Amino acids: CASSQDGEDTQYF.